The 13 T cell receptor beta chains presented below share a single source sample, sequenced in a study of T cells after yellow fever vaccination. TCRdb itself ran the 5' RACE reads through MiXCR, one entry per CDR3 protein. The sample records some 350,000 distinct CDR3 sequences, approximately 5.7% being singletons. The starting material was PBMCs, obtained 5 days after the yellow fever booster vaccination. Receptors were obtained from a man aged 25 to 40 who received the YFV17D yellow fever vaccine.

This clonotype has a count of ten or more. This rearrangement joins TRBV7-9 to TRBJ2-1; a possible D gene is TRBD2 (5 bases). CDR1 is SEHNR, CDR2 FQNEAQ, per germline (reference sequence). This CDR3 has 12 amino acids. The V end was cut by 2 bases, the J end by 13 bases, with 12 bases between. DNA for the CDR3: TGTGCCAGCAGCTTAACGGGGTATTTTCAGTTCTTC. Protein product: CASSLTGYFQFF.

The CDR3 DNA reads as TGTGCCAGCAGTCCCCGGGGGGAGCAGTTCTTC. Protein product: CASSPRGEQFF. This chain connects TRBV28 to TRBJ2-1, with D possibly matching TRBD2 (6 bases). The germline V and J ends were trimmed by 5 bases and 10 bases, with 9 bases remaining between them. The germline CDR1 and CDR2 sequences are MDHEN and SYDVKM. The CDR3 extends over 11 amino acids.

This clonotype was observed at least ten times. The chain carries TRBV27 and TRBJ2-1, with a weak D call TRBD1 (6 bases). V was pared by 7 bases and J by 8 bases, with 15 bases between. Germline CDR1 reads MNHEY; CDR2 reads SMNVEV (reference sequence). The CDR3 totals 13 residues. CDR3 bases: TGTGCCAGCATGATCAGGGGAAGAGATGAGCAGTTCTTC. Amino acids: CASMIRGRDEQFF.

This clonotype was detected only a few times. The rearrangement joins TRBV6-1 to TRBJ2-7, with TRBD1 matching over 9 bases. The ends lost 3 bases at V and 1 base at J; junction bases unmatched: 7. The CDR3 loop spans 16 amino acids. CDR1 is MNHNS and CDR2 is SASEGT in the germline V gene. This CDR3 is CASSDEGQGGSYEQYF. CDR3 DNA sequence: TGTGCCAGCAGTGACGAGGGACAGGGTGGTTCCTACGAGCAGTACTTC.

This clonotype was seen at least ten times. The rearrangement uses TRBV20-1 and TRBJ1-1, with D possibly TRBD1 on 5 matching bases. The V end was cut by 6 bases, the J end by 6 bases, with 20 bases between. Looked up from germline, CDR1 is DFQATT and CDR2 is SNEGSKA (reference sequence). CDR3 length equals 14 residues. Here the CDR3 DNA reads TGCAGTGCCCGGGTAATGCAGGGTCTCTCTGAAGCTTTCTTT. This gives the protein CSARVMQGLSEAFF.

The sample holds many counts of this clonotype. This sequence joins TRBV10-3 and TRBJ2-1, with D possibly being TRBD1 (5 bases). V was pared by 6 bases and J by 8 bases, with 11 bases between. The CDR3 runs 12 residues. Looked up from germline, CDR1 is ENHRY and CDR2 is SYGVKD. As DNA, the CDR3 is TGTGCCATCAGCATGGGGCGCGATGAGCAGTTCTTC. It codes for CAISMGRDEQFF.

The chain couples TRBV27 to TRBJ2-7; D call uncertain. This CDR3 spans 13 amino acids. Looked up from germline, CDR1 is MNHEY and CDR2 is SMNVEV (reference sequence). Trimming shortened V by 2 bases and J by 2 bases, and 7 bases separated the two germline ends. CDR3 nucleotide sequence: TGTGCCAGCAGTTTAACCCCCGCCTACGAGCAGTACTTC. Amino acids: CASSLTPAYEQYF.

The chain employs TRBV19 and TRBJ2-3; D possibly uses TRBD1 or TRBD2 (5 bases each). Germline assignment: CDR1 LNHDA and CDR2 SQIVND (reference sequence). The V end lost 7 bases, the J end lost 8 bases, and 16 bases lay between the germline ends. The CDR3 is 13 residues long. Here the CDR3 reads CASNGATPGTQYF. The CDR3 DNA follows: TGTGCCAGTAACGGGGCGACCCCGGGTACGCAGTATTTT.

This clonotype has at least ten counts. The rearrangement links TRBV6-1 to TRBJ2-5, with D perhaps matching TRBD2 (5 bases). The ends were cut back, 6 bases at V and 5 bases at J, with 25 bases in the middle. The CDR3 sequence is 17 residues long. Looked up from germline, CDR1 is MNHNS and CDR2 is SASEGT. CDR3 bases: TGTGCCAGCAGGGCATCCTTGGGAGACCCCGGCGGGGAGACCCAGTACTTC. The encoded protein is CASRASLGDPGGETQYF.

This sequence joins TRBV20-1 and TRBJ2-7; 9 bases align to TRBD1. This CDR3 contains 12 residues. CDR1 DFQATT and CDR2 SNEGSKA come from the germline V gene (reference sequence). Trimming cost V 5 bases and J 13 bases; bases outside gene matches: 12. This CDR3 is CSASGTGSVAYF. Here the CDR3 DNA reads TGCAGTGCTTCCGGGACAGGGAGTGTGGCATACTTC.

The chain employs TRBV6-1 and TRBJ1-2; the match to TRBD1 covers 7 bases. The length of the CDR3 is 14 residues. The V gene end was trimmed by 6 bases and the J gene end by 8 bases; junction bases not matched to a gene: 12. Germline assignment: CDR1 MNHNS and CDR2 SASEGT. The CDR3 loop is CASSTQGLLEGYTF. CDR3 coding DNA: TGTGCCAGCAGCACACAGGGGTTATTAGAAGGCTACACCTTC.

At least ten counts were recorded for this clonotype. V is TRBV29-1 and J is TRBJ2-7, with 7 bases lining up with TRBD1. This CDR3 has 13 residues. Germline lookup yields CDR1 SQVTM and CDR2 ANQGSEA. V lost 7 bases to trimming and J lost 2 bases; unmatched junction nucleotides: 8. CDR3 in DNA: TGCAGCGCACTACAGGGGCCTACCTACGAGCAGTACTTC. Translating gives CSALQGPTYEQYF.

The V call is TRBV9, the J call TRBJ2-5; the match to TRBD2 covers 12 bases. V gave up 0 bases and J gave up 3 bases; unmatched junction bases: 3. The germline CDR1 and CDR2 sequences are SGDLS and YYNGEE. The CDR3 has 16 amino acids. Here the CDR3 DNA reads TGTGCCAGCAGCGTAGGGGCTAGCGGGAGGGAAGAGACCCAGTACTTC. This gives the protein CASSVGASGREETQYF.